A selection of T cell receptor beta chains follows, all from one sample in a study of blood T cells in healthy people across ages. TCRdb analysed the 5' RACE reads with MiXCR anew, one entry per CDR3 protein. Of roughly 680,000 distinct CDR3 sequences listed, roughly 49% are singletons. The sample comprised blood. These receptors all stem from a woman in her sixties or seventies in good health. CDR3s leave out the opening cysteine and the closing phenylalanine or tryptophan. The order of the fields is V gene, clone size, CDR3 protein. Expanded clones are given a class, and other clones once, few, many or no size at all.

V: TRBV20-1
size: -
CDR3: SARDENRVSYEQY

V: TRBV20-1
size: -
CDR3: GTVGQPNTEAF

V: TRBV7-9
size: -
CDR3: ASSLALRGSSYEQY

V: TRBV3-1
size: once
CDR3: ASSTGTSGSDTQY

V: TRBV2
size: few
CDR3: ASRRESYEQY

V: TRBV6-2/TRBV6-3
size: -
CDR3: ASSSGGVIQY

V: TRBV5-1
size: -
CDR3: ASSFGTAKETQY

V: TRBV5-5
size: -
CDR3: ASSLSASSTHNEQF

V: TRBV7-9
size: -
CDR3: ASSPTNGTQYEQY

V: TRBV20-1
size: -
CDR3: SASGTQSREQY

V: TRBV20-1
size: -
CDR3: SIRGNTEAF

V: TRBV29-1
size: few
CDR3: SVTATNEKLF